These 22 T cell receptor beta chains share one sample of origin, sequenced in a study of T cell changes during pregnancy in multiple sclerosis (dated by TCRdb to between 2018 and 2021). Preparation of the library involved the immunoSEQ multiplex PCR assay. Drawn from immuneACCESS, this table holds only the in-frame rearrangements with V and J called that TCRdb kept. Clones are partly lost; checked studies trace under half to an unresolved V gene and leave the rest unexplained. Here the sample has tens of thousands of clones; around 90% occur a single time. The ten biggest clones cover over 7.5% of the sample. The sequenced sample was peripheral blood, obtained after pregnancy. The origin of the receptors is a female donor in good health, enrolled as a control in a pregnancy study.

The rearrangement links TRBV30 to TRBJ1-4, with D unresolved. The germline gives CDR1 GTSNPN, CDR2 SVGIG (reference sequence). The V end lost 5 bases, the J end lost 5 bases, and 18 bases lay between the germline ends. This CDR3 region has 15 residues. Here the CDR3 reads CAWGFGVGSNEKLFF. The CDR3 nucleotides are TGTGCCTGGGGCTTTGGAGTCGGATCAAATGAAAAACTGTTTTTT.

J is TRBJ2-1 and V is TRBV5-4; TRBD2 matches 9 bases. Losses at the gene ends were 5 bases for V and 12 bases for J; bases not matched to a gene: 18. The CDR3 contains 16 residues. The V gene's germline CDR1 is SGHNT and CDR2 YYREEE (reference sequence). CDR3 nucleotide sequence: TGTGCCAGCAGTTCCTCCGGGGGCGGGGGGGCCAGGGCGCAGTTCTTC. It encodes CASSSSGGGGARAQFF.

The chain recombines TRBV5-1 with TRBJ1-1, with D possibly matching TRBD1 (5 bases). Germline V gene lookup returns CDR1 SGHRS and CDR2 YFSETQ. V lost 4 bases, J lost 1 base, and 14 bases lay in between. The CDR3 loop spans 15 amino acids. The CDR3 loop reads CASSLYRGRNTEAFF. The CDR3 DNA reads as TGCGCCAGCAGCCTCTATCGGGGGAGGAACACTGAAGCTTTCTTT. Together with reference TRBV5-1 and TRBJ1-1, the CDR3 gives the full variable domain: KAGVTQTPRYLIKTRGQQVTLSCSPISGHRSVSWYQQTPGQGLQFLFEYFSETQRNKGNFPGRFSGRQFSNSRSEMNVSTLELGDSALYLCASSLYRGRNTEAFFGQGTRLTVV.

The chain links TRBV19 to TRBJ1-1; TRBD1 matches at 8 bases. Germline assignment: CDR1 LNHDA and CDR2 SQIVND (reference sequence). J lost 0 bases, V lost 7 bases, and 7 bases had no gene match. CDR3 length equals 15 residues. CDR3 residues: CASNRQGTMNTEAFF. The CDR3 DNA sequence: TGTGCCAGTAATAGACAGGGGACAATGAACACTGAAGCTTTCTTT.

The chain recombines TRBV27 with TRBJ2-7; D is ambiguous. Germline loops: CDR1 MNHEY, CDR2 SMNVEV (reference sequence). V lost 4 bases to trimming and J lost 1 base, with 8 bases between them. This CDR3 contains 13 residues. This CDR3 is CASSSSGSYEQYF. Written as DNA, the CDR3 is TGTGCCAGCAGTTCCTCAGGATCCTACGAGCAGTACTTC.

The chain carries TRBV6-5 and TRBJ1-6; maybe TRBD1 (5 bases). The CDR3 is made up of 11 amino acids. Germline values: CDR1 MNHEY, CDR2 SVGAGI. The V gene lost 4 bases and the J gene lost 12 bases, with 7 bases spanning the gap. CDR3 in amino acids: CASSSTGPLHF. The CDR3 DNA sequence: TGTGCCAGCAGTTCCACAGGACCCCTCCACTTT.

The genes are TRBV5-5 and TRBJ1-5; D is unclear. The V end lost 0 bases, the J end lost 0 bases, and 10 bases lay between the germline ends. CDR1 is SGHKS and CDR2 is YYEKEE in the germline V gene (reference sequence). This CDR3 has 16 amino acids. CDR3 DNA sequence: TGTGCCAGCAGCTTGGCATCGGTCTCTAGCAATCAGCCCCAGCATTTT. Its translation: CASSLASVSSNQPQHF.

The V and J genes are TRBV20-1 and TRBJ1-2; possibly TRBD1 for D (5 bases). The germline gives CDR1 DFQATT, CDR2 SNEGSKA (reference sequence). The CDR3 length is 9 residues. CDR3 loop: CWVGGGYTF. The CDR3 nucleotides read TGCTGGGTGGGGGGTGGCTACACCTTC.

The J gene is TRBJ2-7, the V gene TRBV27, with D maybe TRBD1 (6 bases). This CDR3 is built from 12 residues. Trimming stripped 8 bases from V and 7 bases from J, with 15 bases between. In germline, CDR1 is MNHEY, CDR2 SMNVEV (reference sequence). The chain's CDR3 is CASWTALREQYF. Here the CDR3 DNA reads TGTGCCAGCTGGACAGCCTTAAGGGAGCAGTACTTC.

This clone turned up a few times. The V and J genes are TRBV18 and TRBJ2-7; D gene unclear. Germline V lookup: CDR1 KGHSH, CDR2 LQKENI. The CDR3 length is 15 residues. V was trimmed by 2 bases and J by 2 bases, leaving 13 bases between them. The CDR3 bases are TGTGCCAGCTCACCAATACGTAAGCAGGCCTACGAGCAGTACTTC. Residues: CASSPIRKQAYEQYF.

The chain carries TRBV15 and TRBJ1-4; weak D call: TRBD1 (6 bases). This CDR3 comprises 15 residues. The germline gives CDR1 LNHNV, CDR2 YYDKDF (reference sequence). V was trimmed by 2 bases and J by 5 bases, leaving 12 bases between them. CDR3: CATSRHRVGNEKLFF. The CDR3 DNA is TGTGCCACCAGCAGACACAGGGTGGGAAATGAAAAACTGTTTTTT. Full variable domain (missing parts from reference TRBV15 and TRBJ1-4): DAMVIQNPRYQVTQFGKPVTLSCSQTLNHNVMYWYQQKSSQAPKLLFHYYDKDFNNEADTPDNFQSRRPNTSFCFLDIRSPGLGDTAMYLCATSRHRVGNEKLFFGSGTQLSVL.

The chain joins TRBV7-2 to TRBJ1-1; D is unclear. V was shortened by 5 bases and J by 1 base, with 14 bases between the two germline ends. Germline-derived CDR1 and CDR2 are SGHTA and FQGNSA. CDR3 length equals 15 residues. The CDR3 nucleotides read TGTGCCAGCAGCGCCGAGGCAGTGAGGAACACTGAAGCTTTCTTT. Translation gives CASSAEAVRNTEAFF.

The chain uses TRBV19 and TRBJ1-5; D may be TRBD1 (5 bases). CDR1 and CDR2 (germline): LNHDA, SQIVND (reference sequence). The V and J ends lost 5 bases and 2 bases respectively, with 13 bases between them. The CDR3 is made up of 15 amino acids. The CDR3 DNA is TGTGCCAGTAGTTCTCCGACAGACGGCAATCAGCCCCAGCATTTT. Amino acid sequence: CASSSPTDGNQPQHF.

The chain joins TRBV19 to TRBJ2-3; 7 bases agree with TRBD1. V shed 2 bases, J shed 2 bases, and the junction held 10 bases outside the gene matches. CDR1 and CDR2 from the germline V gene are LNHDA and SQIVND (reference sequence). The CDR3 consists of 17 residues. DNA of the CDR3: TGTGCCAGTAGTATACTCCTCACAGGGGTGGCCACAGATACGCAGTATTTT. It translates to CASSILLTGVATDTQYF.

The chain combines TRBV18 with TRBJ1-4; 9 bases line up with TRBD1. CDR1 and CDR2 (germline): KGHSH, LQKENI. Trimming cost V 6 bases and J 6 bases; bases outside gene matches: 8. The CDR3 sequence is 15 residues long. CDR3 region: CASSPPGTGYEKLFF. In nucleotides, the CDR3 is TGTGCCAGCTCCCCCCCCGGGACAGGGTATGAAAAACTGTTTTTT.

The chain employs TRBV7-9 and TRBJ2-3, with 15 bases lining up with TRBD2. The ends lost 3 bases at V and 1 base at J; junction bases unmatched: 8. CDR1 SEHNR and CDR2 FQNEAQ come from the germline V gene (reference sequence). This CDR3 spans 19 amino acids. The CDR3 DNA follows: TGTGCCAGCAGCTTCCTCAGGACTAGCGGGAGGGCCGGCACAGATACGCAGTATTTT. Amino acid sequence: CASSFLRTSGRAGTDTQYF.

The chain has TRBV6-5 and TRBJ2-3; TRBD2 matches 10 bases. Germline lookup yields CDR1 MNHEY and CDR2 SVGAGI. The CDR3 consists of 16 residues. Trimming took 2 bases from V and 0 from J; bases not matched to a gene: 2. The CDR3 region has the DNA TGTGCCAGCAGTTACGCACTAGCGGGGAGCACAGATACGCAGTATTTT. Protein sequence: CASSYALAGSTDTQYF.

The chain employs TRBV2 and TRBJ2-5; possibly TRBD1 for D (5 bases). This CDR3 contains 15 residues. Per the germline V gene, CDR1 is SNHLY and CDR2 is FYNNEI. The V and J ends lost 2 bases and 3 bases respectively, with 13 bases between them. DNA for the CDR3: TGTGCCAGCAGTGAACTGGGGCAGCGAGAAGAGACCCAGTACTTC. It is translated as CASSELGQREETQYF. The entire variable domain, with the rest obtained from reference TRBV2 and TRBJ2-5, is as follows: EPEVTQTPSHQVTQMGQEVILRCVPISNHLYFYWYRQILGQKVEFLVSFYNNEISEKSEIFDDQFSVERPDGSNFTLKIRSTKLEDSAMYFCASSELGQREETQYFGPGTRLLVL.

The chain couples TRBV5-6 to TRBJ1-6; 8 bases are a match to TRBD1. CDR3 length: 14 residues. V shed 3 bases, J shed 8 bases, and the junction held 4 bases outside the gene matches. In germline, CDR1 is SGHDT, CDR2 YYEEEE. The CDR3 sequence: CASSWTGRDSPLHF. The CDR3 region has the DNA TGTGCCAGCAGCTGGACAGGGAGAGATTCACCCCTCCACTTT.

The chain joins TRBV7-8 to TRBJ2-6, with no clear D. V dropped 4 bases and J dropped 0 bases, with 7 bases sitting between them. This CDR3 contains 15 residues. Germline loops: CDR1 SGHVS, CDR2 FQNEAQ. The CDR3 reads CASSSQSSGANVLTF. CDR3 DNA: TGTGCCAGCAGCTCCCAGTCCTCTGGGGCCAACGTCCTGACTTTC.

The chain recombines TRBV30 with TRBJ1-2, with D unclear. The V and J ends lost 0 bases and 0 bases respectively, with 11 bases between them. This CDR3 comprises 15 residues. Germline values: CDR1 GTSNPN, CDR2 SVGIG (reference sequence). The CDR3 loop reads CAWSVRQASNYGYTF. For the CDR3, the DNA is TGTGCCTGGAGTGTACGGCAGGCCTCTAACTATGGCTACACCTTC.

This chain uses TRBV30 with TRBJ1-2; 10 nucleotides align to TRBD1. This CDR3 has 13 residues. Germline V gene sequence: CDR1 GTSNPN, CDR2 SVGIG (reference sequence). V gave up 4 bases and J gave up 7 bases; unmatched junction bases: 6. The CDR3 reads CAWIPGQGTGYTF. The CDR3 DNA reads TGTGCCTGGATTCCGGGACAGGGGACTGGCTACACCTTC.